Shown below are 20 T cell receptor beta chains from a single sample sequenced in a study of shared clonotypes between healthy human individuals. Libraries were prepared by immunoSEQ multiplex PCR; TCRdb keeps only in-frame clonotypes and omits some of them. The sample includes roughly 2.1 million clones, just over 90% of them seen just once. Terminally differentiated effector memory CD45RA+ cells were excluded from the naive CD8 cells, which were CD45RO-negative and positively selected for CCR7. Sequencing was performed on naive CD8+ T cells from PBMCs. The receptors shown here come from a man aged 18 to 29 in good health. Some clones in this sample may be carry-over from other donors' samples.

The chain is built from TRBV14 and TRBJ2-7, with a tentative D call TRBD2 (6 bases). Trimming took off 2 bases at V and 2 bases at J, with 13 bases between the two ends. The germline CDR1 and CDR2 sequences are SGHDN and FVKESK. This CDR3 comprises 15 residues. This CDR3 is CASSQLGTPTYEQYF. CDR3 in DNA: TGTGCCAGCAGCCAACTCGGGACTCCTACCTACGAGCAGTACTTC.

V is TRBV27 and J is TRBJ1-2; a possible D gene is TRBD1 (5 bases). The CDR3 is 14 residues long. V lost 3 bases and J 6 bases, leaving 14 bases between the germline ends. The germline CDR1 and CDR2 sequences are MNHEY and SMNVEV (reference sequence). The CDR3, as DNA: TGTGCCAGCAGTTTCGGGGGAGGTTTGGATGGCTACACCTTC. It yields the protein CASSFGGGLDGYTF.

This chain links TRBV27 with TRBJ2-7; the D is unclear. Germline V lookup: CDR1 MNHEY, CDR2 SMNVEV (reference sequence). The CDR3 has 14 amino acids. Trimming left V 7 bases short and J 2 bases short, with 15 bases between. CDR3 loop: CASTSNLGPYEQYF. The CDR3 DNA reads as TGTGCCAGCACCTCTAATCTCGGGCCCTACGAGCAGTACTTC.

Here the CDR3 reads CASSPRRDSNNYGYTF. CDR3 DNA sequence: TGTGCCAGCTCACCACGCCGGGACAGCAATAACTATGGCTACACCTTC. This chain links TRBV18 with TRBJ1-2; 7 nucleotides match TRBD1. In germline, CDR1 is KGHSH, CDR2 LQKENI. The CDR3 sequence is 16 residues long. Trimming took 1 base from V and 1 from J; bases not matched to a gene: 6.

The chain links TRBV28 to TRBJ2-7; D possibly matches TRBD1 or TRBD2 (6 bases each). The CDR3 sequence is 13 residues long. V shed 8 bases and J shed 7 bases, with 18 bases lying between them. Germline V gene sequence: CDR1 MDHEN, CDR2 SYDVKM. The CDR3 coding sequence is TGTGCCAGCCAAGGAGGGGGTCCGCGGGAGCAGTACTTC. Encoded protein: CASQGGGPREQYF.

The rearrangement links TRBV9 to TRBJ1-1, with 9 positions matching TRBD1. The CDR3 is made up of 15 amino acids. Germline trimming cut 3 bases from V and 5 bases from J; bases unmatched to any gene: 8. Germline-derived CDR1 and CDR2 are SGDLS and YYNGEE. CDR3 bases: TGTGCCAGCAGCGGGGCACAGGGGGCCCGTACTGAAGCTTTCTTT. Translation: CASSGAQGARTEAFF.

The chain combines TRBV5-1 with TRBJ2-3, with 9 positions matching TRBD2. CDR3 length: 16 residues. The germline CDR1 and CDR2 sequences are SGHRS and YFSETQ. V trimming: 0 bases; J trimming: 3 bases; junction bases outside the gene matches: 5. Written as DNA, the CDR3 is TGCGCCAGCAGCTTGGATAGCGGGAGAGGGACAGATACGCAGTATTTT. Protein: CASSLDSGRGTDTQYF.

A few counts support this clone. V usage is TRBV7-8 and J usage is TRBJ2-7, with 11 bases lining up with TRBD1. Germline V gene data show CDR1 as SGHVS and CDR2 as FQNEAQ. Germline trimming cut 1 base from V and 5 bases from J; bases unmatched to any gene: 1. The CDR3 runs to 14 residues. CDR3 in amino acids: CASSLGTGGHEQYF. The CDR3 coding sequence is TGTGCCAGCAGCTTAGGGACAGGGGGCCACGAGCAGTACTTC.

V gene TRBV5-1 combines with J gene TRBJ2-7; D not certain. The CDR3 runs to 13 residues. The ends were cut back, 4 bases at V and 2 bases at J, with 10 bases in the middle. Germline-derived CDR1 and CDR2 are SGHRS and YFSETQ. CDR3 coding DNA: TGCGCCAGCAGCAGCAGAGAAACCTACGAGCAGTACTTC. It translates to CASSSRETYEQYF.

Only a few counts were recorded for this clone. This chain uses TRBV19 with TRBJ1-2; D gene unclear. Germline CDR1 is LNHDA and CDR2 is SQIVND (reference sequence). V lost 3 bases to trimming and J lost 4 bases, with 9 bases between them. The CDR3 consists of 13 residues. In nucleotides, the CDR3 is TGTGCCAGTAGTATGACCCTGGTCTATGGCTACACCTTC. This sequence encodes CASSMTLVYGYTF.

This chain links TRBV10-3 with TRBJ1-1, with D uncertain. The V and J ends lost 7 bases and 1 base respectively, with 10 bases between them. This CDR3 contains 13 residues. Germline values: CDR1 ENHRY, CDR2 SYGVKD. The chain's CDR3 is CAINFDTNTEAFF. In nucleotides, the CDR3 is TGTGCCATCAATTTCGACACGAACACTGAAGCTTTCTTT.

The chain joins TRBV18 to TRBJ2-5, with D perhaps TRBD1 or TRBD2 (6 bases each). The ends were cut back, 2 bases at V and 0 bases at J, with 13 bases in the middle. The germline gives CDR1 KGHSH, CDR2 LQKENI. This CDR3 spans 16 amino acids. This chain's CDR3 is CASSPGGTMYQETQYF. In nucleotides, the CDR3 is TGTGCCAGCTCACCAGGAGGGACAATGTACCAAGAGACCCAGTACTTC.

V and J are TRBV19 and TRBJ2-7; D is uncertain. This CDR3 comprises 11 residues. The germline gives CDR1 LNHDA, CDR2 SQIVND (reference sequence). Trimming took 4 bases from V and 5 from J, leaving 6 bases between them. CDR3 DNA sequence: TGTGCCAGTAGTAACACCCACGAGCAGTACTTC. Translated: CASSNTHEQYF.

The rearrangement joins TRBV30 to TRBJ2-5; D is tentatively TRBD1 or TRBD2 (5 bases each). The J call is doubtful: the DNA matches TRBJ2-7 better. From germline, CDR1 is GTSNPN and CDR2 SVGIG (reference sequence). The length of the CDR3 is 14 residues. The CDR3 spells CAWSGPGTAYEQYF. The CDR3 DNA follows: TGTGCCTGGAGTGGACCAGGGACCGCTTACGAGCAGTACTTC.

Of note for this clone: Other DNA sequences within the sample encode an identical CDR3. This chain connects TRBV27 to TRBJ2-1; TRBD2 aligns across 13 bases. The CDR3 is 15 amino acids. V gave up 6 bases and J gave up 7 bases; unmatched junction bases: 6. Germline CDR1 and CDR2: MNHEY and SMNVEV (reference sequence). The CDR3 here is CASSPTSGRYNEQFF. The CDR3 DNA reads as TGTGCCAGCAGCCCGACTAGCGGGAGGTATAATGAGCAGTTCTTC.

This clone was seen just once. The rearrangement uses TRBV29-1 and TRBJ2-7; no reliable D call. The CDR3 length is 13 residues. Germline CDR1 is SQVTM and CDR2 is ANQGSEA. Between the trimmed V and J ends, which lost 5 bases and 0 bases, there was a span of 11 bases. The CDR3: CSVPDVSSYEQYF. In DNA form, the CDR3 reads TGCAGCGTTCCGGACGTGAGCTCCTACGAGCAGTACTTC.

The chain has TRBV5-5 and TRBJ2-4; TRBD1 aligns across 7 bases. Per germline, CDR1 SGHKS and CDR2 YYEKEE (reference sequence). Trimming cost V 5 bases and J 12 bases; bases outside gene matches: 11. The CDR3 has 13 amino acids. The CDR3 sequence: CASSSTTTGAQYF. CDR3 bases: TGTGCCAGCAGTTCAACCACAACAGGGGCTCAGTACTTC.

The J gene is TRBJ2-1, the V gene TRBV7-9; 9 nucleotides agree with TRBD2. The CDR3 is 16 amino acids. Germline CDR1 reads SEHNR; CDR2 reads FQNEAQ (reference sequence). Losses at the gene ends were 4 bases for V and 7 bases for J; bases not matched to a gene: 11. The chain's CDR3 is CASSSTLAGKWNEQFF. The DNA of the CDR3 is TGTGCCAGCAGCTCCACCCTAGCGGGAAAGTGGAATGAGCAGTTCTTC.

V is TRBV7-9 and J is TRBJ2-3; D is tentatively TRBD1 or TRBD2 (5 bases each). The CDR3 is 15 residues long. V was shortened by 3 bases and J by 1 base, with 11 bases between the two germline ends. The V gene's germline CDR1 is SEHNR and CDR2 FQNEAQ (reference sequence). This CDR3 reads CASSFSGDRTDTQYF. For the CDR3, the DNA is TGTGCCAGCAGCTTTTCCGGGGACCGCACAGATACGCAGTATTTT.

The chain uses TRBV30 and TRBJ2-7; D not certain. The CDR3 length is 12 residues. Germline lookup yields CDR1 GTSNPN and CDR2 SVGIG (reference sequence). V lost 0 bases and J 5 bases, leaving 8 bases between the germline ends. The CDR3 coding sequence is TGTGCCTGGAGTGTCGGCCCCAACGAGCAGTACTTC. This encodes CAWSVGPNEQYF.